The clone carrying this T cell receptor beta chain was counted only a few times. TCRdb used MiXCR to reprocess the RT-PCR reads, holding one entry per CDR3 protein. The sample holds 450,000 to 600,000 distinct CDR3 sequences, 15% to 20% seen once. The sample comes from a study of response to subunit inactivated influenza vaccine. CDR3 length: 14 amino acids. V was pared by 7 bases and J by 5 bases, with 15 bases between. This specimen consisted of CD4+ T cells sorted from PBMCs, obtained roughly 24 months after vaccination. The sequence was collected from a man aged 50 to 69 who received an inactivated influenza vaccine. The chain has TRBV12-3 or TRBV12-4 and TRBJ2-1; a possible D gene is TRBD1 (6 bases). The CDR3 spells CASTSGAVNNEQFF. DNA of the CDR3: TGTGCCAGCACCTCAGGGGCGGTTAACAATGAGCAGTTCTTC.